This T cell receptor beta chain was identified during a study of OX40 agonist ivuxolimab in advanced cancers. The germline V gene encodes CDR1 SGHRS and CDR2 YFSETQ. The CDR3 totals 16 residues. Trimming removed 0 bases from V and 4 bases from J; junction bases left unmatched: 6. Assay: immunoSEQ multiplex PCR; the TCRdb copy retains only in-frame clones and omits some. The sample has about 58,000 clones, approximately 82% seen once. This chain uses TRBV5-1 with TRBJ1-2, with 10 bases that match TRBD1. The clonotype was recovered from an adult with an advanced solid tumor such as melanoma, head and neck, liver or kidney cancer. This specimen was CD4+ or CD8+ T cells sorted from blood, taken in a trial of the OX40 agonist ivuxolimab. The CDR3 sequence: CASSLETTGGFYGYTF. Written as DNA, the CDR3 is TGCGCCAGCAGCTTGGAGACGACAGGGGGCTTCTATGGCTACACCTTC.